This T cell receptor beta chain was profiled in a study of T cell changes during pregnancy in multiple sclerosis. Trimming removed 0 bases from V and 0 bases from J, with 8 bases in between. Germline V gene lookup returns CDR1 SGHNT and CDR2 YENEEA. CDR3 length: 15 amino acids. This clone was observed a handful of times. The method was immunoSEQ multiplex PCR; TCRdb's version includes in-frame clones alone and lacks a portion of them. The sample has around 26,000 clones, 86% seen once. The clonotype was recovered from a female donor in good health, enrolled as a control in a pregnancy study. The chain is built from TRBV11-3 and TRBJ1-1; D not resolved. Sequencing was performed on CD8+ T cells from peripheral blood mononuclear cells, taken in the first trimester of pregnancy. The CDR3 DNA sequence: TGTGCCAGCAGCTTAGACAGTCGCATGAACACTGAAGCTTTCTTT. The encoded protein is CASSLDSRMNTEAFF.